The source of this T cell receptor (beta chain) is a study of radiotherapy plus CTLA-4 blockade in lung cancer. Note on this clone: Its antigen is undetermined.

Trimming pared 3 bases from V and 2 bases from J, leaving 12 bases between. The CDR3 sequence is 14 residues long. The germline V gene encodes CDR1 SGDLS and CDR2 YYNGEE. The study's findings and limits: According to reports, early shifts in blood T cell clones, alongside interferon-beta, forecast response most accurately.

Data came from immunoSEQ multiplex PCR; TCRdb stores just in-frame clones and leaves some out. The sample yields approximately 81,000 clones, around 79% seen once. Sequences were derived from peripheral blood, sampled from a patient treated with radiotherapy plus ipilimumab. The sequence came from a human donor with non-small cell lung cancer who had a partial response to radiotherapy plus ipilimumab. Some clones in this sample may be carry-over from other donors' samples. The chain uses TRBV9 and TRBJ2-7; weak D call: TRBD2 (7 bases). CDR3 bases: TGTGCCAGCAGCGAGGGGGGGTCCCCCTACGAGCAGTACTTC. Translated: CASSEGGSPYEQYF.